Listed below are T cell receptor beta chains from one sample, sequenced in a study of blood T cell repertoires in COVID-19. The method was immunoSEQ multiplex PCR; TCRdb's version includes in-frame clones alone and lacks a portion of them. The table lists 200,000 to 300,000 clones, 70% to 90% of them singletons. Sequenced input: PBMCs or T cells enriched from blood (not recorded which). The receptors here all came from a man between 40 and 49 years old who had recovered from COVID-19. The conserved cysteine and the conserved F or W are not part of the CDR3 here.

CDR3 protein: ASSSGQAHTIY
J gene: TRBJ1-3
V gene: TRBV7-8

CDR3 protein: ASSFWRGAGTDTQY
J gene: TRBJ2-3
V gene: TRBV7-9

CDR3 protein: ASSPLASSYNEQF
J gene: TRBJ2-1
V gene: TRBV6-5

CDR3 protein: ASSPGTGSGNTIY
J gene: TRBJ1-3
V gene: TRBV3-1/TRBV3-2

CDR3 protein: ASSPGQGPGSADTQY
J gene: TRBJ2-3
V gene: TRBV5-1

CDR3 protein: ATSGAISGANVLT
J gene: TRBJ2-6
V gene: TRBV15

CDR3 protein: ASSPAAGSIYT
J gene: TRBJ1-2
V gene: TRBV7-3

CDR3 protein: ASSAAGARETEQY
J gene: TRBJ2-7
V gene: TRBV28

CDR3 protein: ASSEWGQGFEQF
J gene: TRBJ2-1
V gene: TRBV6-1

CDR3 protein: ASSRLGTETQY
J gene: TRBJ2-5
V gene: TRBV4-1

CDR3 protein: ASSQDSGGDVANYGYT
J gene: TRBJ1-2
V gene: TRBV4-2

CDR3 protein: AWASGQGIPSRNQPQH
J gene: TRBJ1-5
V gene: TRBV30

CDR3 protein: ASSLGPGNHNEQF
J gene: TRBJ2-1
V gene: TRBV11-2

CDR3 protein: AWSVGDWTGKGNTIY
J gene: TRBJ1-3
V gene: TRBV30

CDR3 protein: ASSRGPGEKLF
J gene: TRBJ1-4
V gene: TRBV19

CDR3 protein: ASSLGLGGSYNEQF
J gene: TRBJ2-1
V gene: TRBV5-1

CDR3 protein: ASTLKQGAQETQY
J gene: TRBJ2-5
V gene: TRBV5-4

CDR3 protein: ASSIRQGAKETYGYT
J gene: TRBJ1-2
V gene: TRBV19

CDR3 protein: ASSFDPRGGNTIY
J gene: TRBJ1-3
V gene: TRBV27

CDR3 protein: ATSDPYWAGKETQY
J gene: TRBJ2-5
V gene: TRBV24-1

CDR3 protein: ASSRLVGGGRSQETQY
J gene: TRBJ2-5
V gene: TRBV19

CDR3 protein: ASSYPGSQRETQY
J gene: TRBJ2-5
V gene: TRBV6-2/TRBV6-3

CDR3 protein: ASSPDRALYEQY
J gene: TRBJ2-7
V gene: TRBV7-9

CDR3 protein: ASRDSYGYT
J gene: TRBJ1-2
V gene: TRBV19

CDR3 protein: ASKRGGRAWETQY
J gene: TRBJ2-5
V gene: TRBV27

CDR3 protein: ASSPRGGTEAF
J gene: TRBJ1-1
V gene: TRBV18

CDR3 protein: ASSSAGTSAGNTIY
J gene: TRBJ1-3
V gene: TRBV27

CDR3 protein: ASSPGLAGGAPLQDTQY
J gene: TRBJ2-3
V gene: TRBV19

CDR3 protein: ASSQPPRGTPNEKLF
J gene: TRBJ1-4
V gene: TRBV3-1/TRBV3-2

CDR3 protein: ASSVDRGMNSPLH
J gene: TRBJ1-6
V gene: TRBV5-1

CDR3 protein: ATSDLPTREGKNIQY
J gene: TRBJ2-4
V gene: TRBV24-1

CDR3 protein: ASSLSAYSTDTQY
J gene: TRBJ2-3
V gene: TRBV27

CDR3 protein: ASSLGRGSTNEKLF
J gene: TRBJ1-4
V gene: TRBV7-2

CDR3 protein: ASSLNQGIDTQY
J gene: TRBJ2-3
V gene: TRBV5-1

CDR3 protein: ASSPDESSYNEQF
J gene: TRBJ2-1
V gene: TRBV18

CDR3 protein: ASSATGTASEAF
J gene: TRBJ1-1
V gene: TRBV7-3

CDR3 protein: ASNLDSGASSYNEQF
J gene: TRBJ2-1
V gene: TRBV5-1

CDR3 protein: ASSVSGGTAGETQY
J gene: TRBJ2-5
V gene: TRBV9

CDR3 protein: ASSTPGQGIPDTQY
J gene: TRBJ2-3
V gene: TRBV6-6

CDR3 protein: ASSAIAGGHNEQF
J gene: TRBJ2-1
V gene: TRBV7-2

CDR3 protein: ASSPRLGKTEAF
J gene: TRBJ1-1
V gene: TRBV27

CDR3 protein: ASSAPLSKGLGGYT
J gene: TRBJ1-2
V gene: TRBV5-4

CDR3 protein: ASTNEAGWGTDTQY
J gene: TRBJ2-3
V gene: TRBV19

CDR3 protein: ASSFRTVGEQY
J gene: TRBJ2-7
V gene: TRBV12-3/TRBV12-4

CDR3 protein: ASSLTLTGSGNTIY
J gene: TRBJ1-3
V gene: TRBV7-6

CDR3 protein: ASSLVTSGNEQF
J gene: TRBJ2-1
V gene: TRBV5-1

CDR3 protein: ASSLDGVSSYEQY
J gene: TRBJ2-7
V gene: TRBV5-1

CDR3 protein: ASSLGAGLYEQY
J gene: TRBJ2-7
V gene: TRBV27

CDR3 protein: ASSPRSYNYGYT
J gene: TRBJ1-2
V gene: TRBV7-9